This T cell receptor (beta chain) appears in the sequencing data of a study of T-cell reconstitution after alpha-beta-depleted transplantation in children. The CDR3 length is 14 residues. V shed 3 bases and J 9 bases; nucleotides not matched to a gene: 9. From germline, CDR1 is SGHRS and CDR2 YFSETQ. This clonotype showed up just a few times. The TCRbeta library was prepared with unique molecular identifiers. TCRdb called the PCR reads again in MiXCR, with one record for every CDR3 protein. The sample consists of more than 450,000 distinct CDR3 sequences, around 16% of them appearing once. The source material was PBMCs from the stem cell graft donor, sampled from the stem cell graft. This TCR was sampled from a human donor who donated a stem cell graft to a child with acute lymphoblastic leukemia. The V and J genes are TRBV5-1 and TRBJ2-1, with 7 bases matching TRBD1. The chain's CDR3 is CASSSRTGRGEQFF. The CDR3 nucleotides are TGCGCCAGCAGCTCAAGGACAGGAAGAGGTGAGCAGTTCTTC.